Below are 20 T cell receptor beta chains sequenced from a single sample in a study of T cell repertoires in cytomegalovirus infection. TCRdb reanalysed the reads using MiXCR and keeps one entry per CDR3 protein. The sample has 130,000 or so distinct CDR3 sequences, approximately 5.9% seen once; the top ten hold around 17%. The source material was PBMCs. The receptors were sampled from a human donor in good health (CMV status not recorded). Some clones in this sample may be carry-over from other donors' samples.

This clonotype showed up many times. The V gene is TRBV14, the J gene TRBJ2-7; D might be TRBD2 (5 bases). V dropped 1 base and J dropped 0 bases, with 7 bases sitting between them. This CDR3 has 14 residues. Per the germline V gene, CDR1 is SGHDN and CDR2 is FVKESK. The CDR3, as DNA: TGTGCCAGCAGCCAAGGGCGGGCCTCCTACGAGCAGTACTTC. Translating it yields CASSQGRASYEQYF. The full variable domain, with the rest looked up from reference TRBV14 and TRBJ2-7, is EAGVTQFPSHSVIEKGQTVTLRCDPISGHDNLYWYRRVMGKEIKFLLHFVKESKQDESGMPNNRFLAERTGGTYSTLKVQPAELEDSGVYFCASSQGRASYEQYFGPGTRLTVT.

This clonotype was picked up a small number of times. The CDR3 loop is CATWMDTIYF. The DNA for the CDR3 is TGTGCCACCTGGATGGACACCATATATTTT. V usage is TRBV10-3 and J usage is TRBJ1-3; no clear D gene. V lost 10 bases and J 8 bases, leaving 9 bases between the germline ends. CDR3 length: 10 residues. CDR1 ENHRY and CDR2 SYGVKD come from the germline V gene.

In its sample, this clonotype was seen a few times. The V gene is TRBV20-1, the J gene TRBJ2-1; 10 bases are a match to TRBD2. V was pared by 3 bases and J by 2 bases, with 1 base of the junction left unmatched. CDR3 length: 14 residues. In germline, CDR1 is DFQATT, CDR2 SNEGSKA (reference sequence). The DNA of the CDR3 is TGCAGTGCTAGTCTAGCGGGGGCCTACAATGAGCAGTTCTTC. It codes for CSASLAGAYNEQFF.

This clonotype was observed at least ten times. The CDR3 nucleotides are TGTGCCAGCAGCTTAGGTCGGGACAGGGGGCGTTCACCCCTCCACTTT. Translating gives CASSLGRDRGRSPLHF. The genes are TRBV7-2 and TRBJ1-6; 12 nucleotides align to TRBD1. Germline V gives CDR1 SGHTA, CDR2 FQGNSA. The CDR3 is made up of 16 amino acids. The ends lost 1 base at V and 9 bases at J; junction bases unmatched: 4.

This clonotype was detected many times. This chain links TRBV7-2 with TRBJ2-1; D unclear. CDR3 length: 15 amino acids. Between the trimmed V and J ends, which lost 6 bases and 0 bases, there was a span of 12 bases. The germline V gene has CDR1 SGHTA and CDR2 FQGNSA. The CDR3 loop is CASRPSSSSYNEQFF. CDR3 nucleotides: TGTGCCAGCAGGCCTAGTAGTAGCTCCTACAATGAGCAGTTCTTC.

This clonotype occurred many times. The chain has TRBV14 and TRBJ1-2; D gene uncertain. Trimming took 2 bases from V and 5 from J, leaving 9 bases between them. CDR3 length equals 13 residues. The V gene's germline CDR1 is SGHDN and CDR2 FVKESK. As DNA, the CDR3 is TGTGCCAGCAGCCAACTCCCCACATATGGCTACACCTTC. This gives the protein CASSQLPTYGYTF.

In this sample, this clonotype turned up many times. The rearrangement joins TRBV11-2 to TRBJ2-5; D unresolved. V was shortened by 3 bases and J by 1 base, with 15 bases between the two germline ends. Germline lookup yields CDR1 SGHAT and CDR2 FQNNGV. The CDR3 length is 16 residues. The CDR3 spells CASSFWANTRQETQYF. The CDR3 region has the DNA TGTGCCAGCAGCTTTTGGGCCAACACCCGCCAAGAGACCCAGTACTTC.

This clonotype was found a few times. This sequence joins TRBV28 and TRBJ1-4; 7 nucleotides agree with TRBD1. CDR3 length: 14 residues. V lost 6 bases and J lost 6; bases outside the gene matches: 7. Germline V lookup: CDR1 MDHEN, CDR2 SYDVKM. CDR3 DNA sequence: TGTGCCAGCAGGCTCGGACAGGATCATGAAAAACTGTTTTTT. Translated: CASRLGQDHEKLFF.

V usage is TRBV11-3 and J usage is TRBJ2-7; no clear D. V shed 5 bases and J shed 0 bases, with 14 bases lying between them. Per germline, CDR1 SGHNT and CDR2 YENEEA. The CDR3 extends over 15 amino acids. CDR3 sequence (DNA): TGTGCCAGCAGCCCCGGAACATTAAGCTCCTACGAGCAGTACTTC. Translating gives CASSPGTLSSYEQYF.

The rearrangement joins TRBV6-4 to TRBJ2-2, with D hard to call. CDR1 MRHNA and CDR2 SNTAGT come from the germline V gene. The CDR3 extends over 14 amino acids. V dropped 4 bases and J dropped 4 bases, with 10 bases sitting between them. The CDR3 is CASSAEHVTGELFF. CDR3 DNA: TGTGCCAGCAGTGCCGAACATGTCACCGGGGAGCTGTTTTTT.

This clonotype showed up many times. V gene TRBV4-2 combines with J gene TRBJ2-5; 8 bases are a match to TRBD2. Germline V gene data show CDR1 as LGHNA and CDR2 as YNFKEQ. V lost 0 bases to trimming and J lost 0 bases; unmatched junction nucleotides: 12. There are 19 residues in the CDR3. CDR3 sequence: CASSQEFQRGRPYQETQYF. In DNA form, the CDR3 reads TGTGCCAGCAGCCAAGAATTCCAGCGGGGGAGACCGTACCAAGAGACCCAGTACTTC.

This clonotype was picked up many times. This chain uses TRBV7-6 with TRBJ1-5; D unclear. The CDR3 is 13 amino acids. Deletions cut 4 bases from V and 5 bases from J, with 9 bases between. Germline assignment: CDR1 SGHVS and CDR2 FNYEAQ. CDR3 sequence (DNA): TGTGCCAGCAGCTCCGGAGCCCATCAGCCCCAGCATTTT. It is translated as CASSSGAHQPQHF.

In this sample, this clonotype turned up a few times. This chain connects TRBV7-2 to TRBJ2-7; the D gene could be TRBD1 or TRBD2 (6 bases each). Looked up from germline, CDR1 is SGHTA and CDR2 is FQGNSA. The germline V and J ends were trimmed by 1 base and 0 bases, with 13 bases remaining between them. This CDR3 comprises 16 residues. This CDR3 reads CASSLDGGRSSYEQYF. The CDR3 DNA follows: TGTGCCAGCAGCTTAGACGGGGGCCGGAGCTCCTACGAGCAGTACTTC.

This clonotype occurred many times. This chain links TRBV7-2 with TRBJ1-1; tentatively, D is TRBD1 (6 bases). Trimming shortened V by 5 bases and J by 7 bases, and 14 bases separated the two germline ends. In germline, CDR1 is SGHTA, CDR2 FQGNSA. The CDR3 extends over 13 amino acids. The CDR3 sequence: CASSALQGNEAFF. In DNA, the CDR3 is TGTGCCAGCAGCGCCTTACAGGGTAATGAAGCTTTCTTT.

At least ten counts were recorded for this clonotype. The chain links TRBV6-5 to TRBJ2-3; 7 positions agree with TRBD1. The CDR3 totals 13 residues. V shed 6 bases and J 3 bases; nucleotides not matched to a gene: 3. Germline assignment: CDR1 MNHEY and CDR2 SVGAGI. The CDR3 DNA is TGTGCCAGCAGAGACAGGGTGACAGATACGCAGTATTTT. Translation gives CASRDRVTDTQYF.

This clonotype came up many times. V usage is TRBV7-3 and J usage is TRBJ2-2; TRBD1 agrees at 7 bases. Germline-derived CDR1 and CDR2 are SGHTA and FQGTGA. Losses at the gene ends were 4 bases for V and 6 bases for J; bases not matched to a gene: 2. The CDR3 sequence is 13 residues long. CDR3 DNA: TGTGCCAGCAGCTCGACAGGGTCCGGGGAGCTGTTTTTT. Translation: CASSSTGSGELFF.

The CDR3 loop reads CSVGDPGEAFF. The DNA for the CDR3 is TGCAGCGTTGGGGATCCGGGGGAAGCTTTCTTT. The J gene is TRBJ1-1, the V gene TRBV29-1, with D hard to call. With 4 bases removed from V and 8 bases from J, the gap between germline ends came to 11 bases. Germline CDR1 is SQVTM and CDR2 is ANQGSEA. The length of the CDR3 is 11 residues.

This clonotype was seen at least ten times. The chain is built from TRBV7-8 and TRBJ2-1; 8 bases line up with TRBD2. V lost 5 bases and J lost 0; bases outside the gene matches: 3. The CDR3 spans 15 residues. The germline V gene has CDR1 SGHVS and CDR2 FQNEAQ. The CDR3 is CASSQAGASYNEQFF. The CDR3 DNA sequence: TGTGCCAGCAGCCAAGCGGGGGCCTCCTACAATGAGCAGTTCTTC.

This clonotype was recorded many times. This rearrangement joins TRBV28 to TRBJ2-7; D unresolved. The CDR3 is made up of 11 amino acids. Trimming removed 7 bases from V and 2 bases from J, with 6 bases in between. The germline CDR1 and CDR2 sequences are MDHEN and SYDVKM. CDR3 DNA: TGTGCCAGCATGGGCCCCTACGAGCAGTACTTC. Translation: CASMGPYEQYF.

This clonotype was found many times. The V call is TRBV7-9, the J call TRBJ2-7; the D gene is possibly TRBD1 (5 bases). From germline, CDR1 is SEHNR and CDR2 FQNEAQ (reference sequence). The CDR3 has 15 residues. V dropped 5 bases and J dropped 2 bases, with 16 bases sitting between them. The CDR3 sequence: CASSTTETLTYEQYF. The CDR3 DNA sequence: TGTGCCAGCAGCACGACAGAGACCCTCACCTACGAGCAGTACTTC. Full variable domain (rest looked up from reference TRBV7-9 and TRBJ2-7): DTGVSQNPRHKITKRGQNVTFRCDPISEHNRLYWYRQTLGQGPEFLTYFQNEAQLEKSRLLSDRFSAERPKGSFSTLEIQRTEQGDSAMYLCASSTTETLTYEQYFGPGTRLTVT.